Following are 27 T cell receptor beta chains from one sample sequenced in a study of CD8+ T cells in alopecia areata. Sequencing used cDNA as its template, made by extracting RNA and reverse transcribing it. The repertoire was sequenced with immunoSEQ multiplex PCR; TCRdb's copy has only in-frame clones and lacks some. The table lists about 14,000 clones, 45% to 60% of them singletons. In 4 or 5 patients, CD4+ T cells were split by CD25+CD127- sorting. Sequencing was carried out using CD4+ Tregs sorted from blood. The receptors here all came from a human donor with alopecia areata.

The chain recombines TRBV4-2 with TRBJ2-1; 8 bases line up with TRBD2. This CDR3 has 16 amino acids. CDR1 is LGHNA, CDR2 YNFKEQ, per germline. The ends lost 1 base at V and 0 bases at J; junction bases unmatched: 2. The CDR3 protein is CASSQVLAGSYNEQFF. CDR3 sequence (DNA): TGTGCCAGCAGCCAAGTCCTAGCGGGCTCCTACAATGAGCAGTTCTTC.

The rearrangement joins TRBV11-2 to TRBJ1-2, with 7 nucleotides matching TRBD1. This CDR3 has 14 residues. V was clipped by 4 bases and J by 4 bases; unmatched bases: 6. CDR1 and CDR2 from the germline V gene are SGHAT and FQNNGV. The CDR3 region has the DNA TGTGCCAGCAGCTCGCAGGGGGGCGGCTATGGCTACACCTTC. It is translated as CASSSQGGGYGYTF. The whole variable domain, filled in from reference TRBV11-2 and TRBJ1-2, reads EAGVAQSPRYKIIEKRQSVAFWCNPISGHATLYWYQQILGQGPKLLIQFQNNGVVDDSQLPKDRFSAERLKGVDSTLKIQPAKLEDSAVYLCASSSQGGGYGYTFGSGTRLTVV.

The chain joins TRBV15 to TRBJ1-4; D ambiguous. The CDR3 has 16 amino acids. The ends were cut back, 3 bases at V and 4 bases at J, with 15 bases in the middle. CDR1 is LNHNV, CDR2 YYDKDF, per germline (reference sequence). The CDR3 here is CATSSLVARDNEKLFF. The CDR3 coding sequence is TGTGCCACCAGCAGCTTGGTGGCCAGAGATAATGAAAAACTGTTTTTT.

V is TRBV5-1 and J is TRBJ2-5, with a weak D call TRBD2 (5 bases). Germline CDR1 is SGHRS and CDR2 is YFSETQ. CDR3 length: 13 amino acids. Trimming removed 1 base at V and 5 bases at J, with 9 bases between. The CDR3 DNA reads as TGCGCCAGCAGCTTGTCTAGCTGGGAGACCCAGTACTTC. Its protein product is CASSLSSWETQYF.

In the case of this clone: Within the sample, other DNA sequences also encode this same CDR3. The genes are TRBV2 and TRBJ2-7; TRBD2 matches at 10 bases. There are 14 residues in the CDR3. Germline lookup yields CDR1 SNHLY and CDR2 FYNNEI. V trimming: 7 bases; J trimming: 4 bases; junction bases outside the gene matches: 7. The CDR3: CASKVAGGGYEQYF. The CDR3 region has the DNA TGTGCCAGCAAGGTAGCGGGAGGTGGGTACGAGCAGTACTTC.

This clone was detected only a few times. This sequence joins TRBV18 and TRBJ2-5, with D hard to call. Trimming stripped 3 bases from V and 2 bases from J, with 7 bases between. The germline CDR1 and CDR2 sequences are KGHSH and LQKENI. This CDR3 is 13 amino acids long. This CDR3 reads CASSPLWQETQYF. CDR3 sequence (DNA): TGTGCCAGCTCACCCCTCTGGCAAGAGACCCAGTACTTC.

The chain is built from TRBV7-3 and TRBJ2-2, with 7 nucleotides matching TRBD2. The germline V gene encodes CDR1 SGHTA and CDR2 FQGTGA. The CDR3 is made up of 16 amino acids. V shed 7 bases and J 4 bases; nucleotides not matched to a gene: 12. Here the CDR3 DNA reads TGTGCCAGCAAGCGGGACGCCGGGATTCGCACCGGGGAGCTGTTTTTT. Protein sequence: CASKRDAGIRTGELFF.

V gene TRBV18 combines with J gene TRBJ1-2; D is uncertain. Germline CDR1 and CDR2: KGHSH and LQKENI. The CDR3 is 16 residues long. V lost 3 bases, J lost 0 bases, and 14 bases lay in between. DNA for the CDR3: TGTGCCAGCTCACCCCCCGGCGGACGGACTAACTATGGCTACACCTTC. Amino acids: CASSPPGGRTNYGYTF.

The rearrangement uses TRBV9 and TRBJ2-6; D is unresolved. CDR1 SGDLS and CDR2 YYNGEE come from the germline V gene. Trimming stripped 0 bases from V and 0 bases from J, with 4 bases between. CDR3 length equals 15 residues. The CDR3 DNA is TGTGCCAGCAGCGTAGACCTCTCTGGGGCCAACGTCCTGACTTTC. Translated, it gives CASSVDLSGANVLTF. Using reference TRBV9 and TRBJ2-6 for the parts outside the CDR3, the full variable domain is DSGVTQTPKHLITATGQRVTLRCSPRSGDLSVYWYQQSLDQGLQFLIQYYNGEERAKGNILERFSAQQFPDLHSELNLSSLELGDSALYFCASSVDLSGANVLTFGAGSRLTVL.

The CDR3 spells CASSEGLKGEQFF. The CDR3 region has the DNA TGTGCCAGCAGTGAAGGACTAAAGGGTGAGCAGTTCTTC. The chain couples TRBV6-1 to TRBJ2-1, with a weak D call TRBD2 (5 bases). Trimming took off 1 base at V and 9 bases at J, with 10 bases between the two ends. This CDR3 is 13 amino acids long. Looked up from germline, CDR1 is MNHNS and CDR2 is SASEGT.

This chain uses TRBV6-6 with TRBJ1-2; 8 bases map to TRBD1. CDR1 and CDR2 (germline): MNHNY, SVGAGI (reference sequence). Unmatched junction bases numbered 9, after V lost 2 bases and J lost 7 bases. This CDR3 is 15 amino acids long. CDR3 DNA sequence: TGTGCCAGCAGTTACACAGGACAGGGTAGTAGTGGCTACACCTTC. Translating it yields CASSYTGQGSSGYTF.

V and J are TRBV19 and TRBJ1-5, with D uncertain. The germline gives CDR1 LNHDA, CDR2 SQIVND (reference sequence). V lost 5 bases and J lost 3, with 14 bases in between. This CDR3 is 15 amino acids long. The CDR3 loop is CASSGPSGSNQPQHF. For the CDR3, the DNA is TGTGCCAGTAGTGGCCCCTCGGGGTCCAATCAGCCCCAGCATTTT.

The chain combines TRBV27 with TRBJ2-1; D unclear. The germline V and J ends were trimmed by 5 bases and 4 bases, with 18 bases remaining between them. Germline V gene data show CDR1 as MNHEY and CDR2 as SMNVEV (reference sequence). CDR3 length: 16 residues. The CDR3 region has the DNA TGTGCCAGCAGTGTCGACTTCCGTCCCTTTTACAATGAGCAGTTCTTC. It specifies CASSVDFRPFYNEQFF.

The chain is built from TRBV9 and TRBJ2-7; D might be TRBD1 (5 bases). This CDR3 is 15 amino acids long. The germline V gene has CDR1 SGDLS and CDR2 YYNGEE. V was clipped by 7 bases and J by 2 bases, with 19 bases between them. The CDR3 here is CASAMGQGSPYEQYF. In DNA form, the CDR3 reads TGTGCCAGCGCGATGGGGCAGGGAAGCCCCTACGAGCAGTACTTC.

This chain links TRBV14 with TRBJ1-1, with 7 nucleotides matching TRBD1. The V gene's germline CDR1 is SGHDN and CDR2 FVKESK. V lost 5 bases, J lost 0 bases, and 9 bases stayed unmatched. There are 16 residues in the CDR3. CDR3 region: CASSRHRGWVNTEAFF. The CDR3 nucleotides read TGTGCCAGCAGCAGACACAGGGGATGGGTGAACACTGAAGCTTTCTTT. Based on the CDR3 plus reference TRBV14 and TRBJ1-1, the full variable domain is EAGVTQFPSHSVIEKGQTVTLRCDPISGHDNLYWYRRVMGKEIKFLLHFVKESKQDESGMPNNRFLAERTGGTYSTLKVQPAELEDSGVYFCASSRHRGWVNTEAFFGQGTRLTVV.

This clone has a handful of counts. The chain joins TRBV6-1 to TRBJ2-1; D possibly corresponds to TRBD2 (5 bases). Germline loops: CDR1 MNHNS, CDR2 SASEGT. The CDR3 totals 14 residues. Trimming pared 8 bases from V and 2 bases from J, leaving 13 bases between. As DNA, the CDR3 is TGTGCCAGCGGGAGTCCAAATACCTACAATGAGCAGTTCTTC. It is translated as CASGSPNTYNEQFF.

The rearrangement uses TRBV7-2 and TRBJ2-1; D is ambiguous. There are 13 residues in the CDR3. Trimming removed 3 bases from V and 10 bases from J, with 13 bases in between. Germline CDR1 is SGHTA and CDR2 is FQGNSA. CDR3 nucleotide sequence: TGTGCCAGCAGCTTTTCACGGGTTGGAGAGCAGTTCTTC. This encodes CASSFSRVGEQFF.

This clone has a single count. An end of the junction does not agree with germline; a read error may underlie this. V is TRBV2 and J is TRBJ2-7, with D unresolved. The CDR3 covers 13 residues. Germline lookup yields CDR1 SNHLY and CDR2 FYNNEI. CDR3: CASRSDGSYEQCF. The CDR3 coding sequence is TGTGCCAGCAGGTCGGACGGATCCTACGAGCAGTGCTTC.

V gene TRBV28 combines with J gene TRBJ2-1; 9 bases are a match to TRBD1. Germline trimming cut 9 bases from V and 8 bases from J; bases unmatched to any gene: 11. Germline V gene sequence: CDR1 MDHEN, CDR2 SYDVKM. The CDR3 is 14 amino acids. This CDR3 is CASPAGTGLDEQFF. The DNA of the CDR3 is TGTGCCAGTCCGGCGGGGACAGGGCTCGATGAGCAGTTCTTC.

V is TRBV2 and J is TRBJ2-3; perhaps TRBD2 as D (5 bases). Trimming took off 6 bases at V and 2 bases at J, with 15 bases between the two ends. The germline V gene encodes CDR1 SNHLY and CDR2 FYNNEI. The CDR3 spans 15 residues. Here the CDR3 DNA reads TGTGCCAGCAGGCCCAGCGGAACCTACACAGATACGCAGTATTTT. This codes for CASRPSGTYTDTQYF.

This rearrangement joins TRBV7-9 to TRBJ1-2; possible D gene TRBD1, 5 bases. The CDR3 has 14 amino acids. Germline V CDR1 and CDR2: SEHNR, FQNEAQ (reference sequence). The ends were cut back, 5 bases at V and 13 bases at J, with 23 bases in the middle. This CDR3 is CASSPPGVLYGGTF. In DNA, the CDR3 is TGTGCCAGCAGCCCCCCGGGGGTTCTTTATGGGGGCACCTTC.

This clone counts as medium-sized. The chain links TRBV15 to TRBJ2-1; D is perhaps TRBD1 (5 bases). Germline CDR1 reads LNHNV; CDR2 reads YYDKDF (reference sequence). V was clipped by 8 bases and J by 4 bases, with 12 bases between them. The CDR3 consists of 13 residues. In DNA, the CDR3 is TGTGCCACCCTACGCACAGGATACAATGAGCAGTTCTTC. Translating it yields CATLRTGYNEQFF. Supplemented by reference TRBV15 and TRBJ2-1, the full variable domain reads DAMVIQNPRYQVTQFGKPVTLSCSQTLNHNVMYWYQQKSSQAPKLLFHYYDKDFNNEADTPDNFQSRRPNTSFCFLDIRSPGLGDTAMYLCATLRTGYNEQFFGPGTRLTVL.

This clone was recorded a few times. V usage is TRBV7-6 and J usage is TRBJ1-3; D is possibly TRBD1 (5 bases). In germline, CDR1 is SGHVS, CDR2 FNYEAQ. The CDR3 length is 18 residues. Trimming shortened V by 3 bases and J by 2 bases, and 20 bases separated the two germline ends. The CDR3 loop reads CASSLGVGQGFAGNTIYF. As DNA, the CDR3 is TGTGCCAGCAGCTTGGGGGTTGGCCAGGGTTTTGCTGGAAACACCATATATTTT. The full variable domain, in which reference TRBV7-6 and TRBJ1-3 provide the parts outside the CDR3, is GAGVSQSPRYKVTKRGQDVALRCDPISGHVSLYWYRQALGQGPEFLTYFNYEAQQDKSGLPNDRFSAERPEGSISTLTIQRTEQRDSAMYRCASSLGVGQGFAGNTIYFGEGSWLTVV.

The chain recombines TRBV7-3 with TRBJ2-1, with 7 bases lining up with TRBD2. The ends lost 5 bases at V and 5 bases at J; junction bases unmatched: 12. The germline gives CDR1 SGHTA, CDR2 FQGTGA. This CDR3 is 16 amino acids long. CDR3 nucleotides: TGTGCCAGCAGCAAAACCCGGACTAGTGACCACAATGAGCAGTTCTTC. This sequence encodes CASSKTRTSDHNEQFF.

In this sample, this clone turned up once. The chain has TRBV7-9 and TRBJ2-3, with TRBD2 as a possible D gene (6 bases). Germline CDR1 is SEHNR and CDR2 is FQNEAQ (reference sequence). There are 13 residues in the CDR3. V lost 8 bases to trimming and J lost 1 base, with 10 bases between them. The CDR3 DNA is TGTGCCAGCGGCTCGGGGGGCACAGATACGCAGTATTTT. Translating gives CASGSGGTDTQYF. The full variable domain, rest sourced from reference TRBV7-9 and TRBJ2-3, is DTGVSQNPRHKITKRGQNVTFRCDPISEHNRLYWYRQTLGQGPEFLTYFQNEAQLEKSRLLSDRFSAERPKGSFSTLEIQRTEQGDSAMYLCASGSGGTDTQYFGPGTRLTVL.

This chain joins TRBV5-1 and TRBJ2-6; D is undetermined. Germline-derived CDR1 and CDR2 are SGHRS and YFSETQ. Trimming took off 1 base at V and 0 bases at J, with 11 bases between the two ends. CDR3 size: 17 residues. CDR3 amino acids: CASSLWALSSGANVLTF. The CDR3 nucleotides read TGCGCCAGCAGCTTGTGGGCCCTTTCCTCTGGGGCCAACGTCCTGACTTTC.

This chain connects TRBV5-1 to TRBJ1-2; no clear D. V shed 4 bases and J shed 0 bases, with 10 bases lying between them. Germline CDR1 is SGHRS and CDR2 is YFSETQ. The CDR3 covers 14 residues. In nucleotides, the CDR3 is TGCGCCAGCAGCCCAGAGCGAGCTAACTATGGCTACACCTTC. Protein product: CASSPERANYGYTF.